The clone carrying this TCR beta chain has at least ten counts. The target antigen is unknown. The study enrolled ophthalmopathy donors with moderate-to-severe activity, CAS ≥3, NOSPECS ≥4 and duration under 3 months. This entry is derived from a study of Graves' ophthalmopathy and Graves' hyperthyroidism. Study outcomes and limitations: Sensitivity reached just under 90% and specificity 75% to 82% for a 13-signature model separating ophthalmopathy from stable hyperthyroidism.

Amplified TCR beta CDR3 regions were obtained using RNA transcripts as template. HTBI primers were employed in first-round RT-PCR, then a second-round multiplex PCR followed. TCRdb reprocessed the multiplex PCR reads via MiXCR and lists one record per CDR3 protein. Of roughly 480,000 distinct CDR3 sequences in the sample, 13% to 15% were seen once. V was pared by 2 bases and J by 6 bases, with 10 bases between. The CDR3 extends over 13 amino acids. Germline CDR1 MNHEY, CDR2 SVGEGT. V usage is TRBV6-2 or TRBV6-3 and J usage is TRBJ1-1; D is undetermined. Input material: blood. This TCR was recovered from a woman younger than 45 with Graves' ophthalmopathy. This CDR3 is CASSYRTMAEAFF. In DNA, the CDR3 is TGTGCCAGCAGTTACCGAACAATGGCTGAAGCTTTCTTT.